The 11 T cell receptor beta chains given below trace back to one sample, sequenced in a study of T cells after yellow fever vaccination. TCRdb redid the calling of the 5' RACE reads with MiXCR, one entry per CDR3 protein. The sample consists of 550,000 to 750,000 distinct CDR3 sequences, roughly 12% of them appearing once. The input for sequencing was PBMCs, taken on the day of the yellow fever booster vaccination. These receptors were obtained from a man younger than 45 who received the YFV17D yellow fever vaccine.

Ten or more counts support this clonotype. The chain is built from TRBV6-1 and TRBJ2-5; D not resolved. V shed 7 bases and J shed 5 bases, with 14 bases lying between them. The CDR3 sequence is 13 residues long. Germline V gene data show CDR1 as MNHNS and CDR2 as SASEGT. The CDR3 sequence: CASTPSVSETQYF. The CDR3, as DNA: TGTGCCAGCACGCCTTCGGTGAGCGAGACCCAGTACTTC.

This clonotype was recorded many times. This chain joins TRBV7-3 and TRBJ2-5; maybe TRBD1 (5 bases). Germline values: CDR1 SGHTA, CDR2 FQGTGA. This CDR3 has 16 amino acids. V was trimmed by 1 base and J by 7 bases, leaving 19 bases between them. CDR3 sequence reads: CASSLKPGMLQGTQYF. The CDR3 DNA sequence: TGTGCCAGCAGCTTAAAGCCAGGCATGCTCCAGGGGACCCAGTACTTC.

This clonotype occurred a few times. This sequence joins TRBV29-1 and TRBJ2-7, with unresolved D. Per germline, CDR1 SQVTM and CDR2 ANQGSEA. The CDR3 spans 14 residues. V was clipped by 4 bases and J by 2 bases, with 15 bases between them. This CDR3 is CSVVDDGLTYEQYF. The CDR3 nucleotides are TGCAGCGTTGTAGATGACGGCCTAACCTACGAGCAGTACTTC.

This clonotype was counted between two and nine times. This rearrangement joins TRBV19 to TRBJ2-2, with TRBD2 matching 12 bases. The germline CDR1 and CDR2 sequences are LNHDA and SQIVND (reference sequence). V gave up 3 bases and J gave up 6 bases; unmatched junction bases: 2. This CDR3 region has 15 residues. DNA of the CDR3: TGTGCCAGTAGTATGCTAGCGGGAGGGCCCGGGGAGCTGTTTTTT. Protein sequence: CASSMLAGGPGELFF.

CDR3 DNA sequence: TGTGCCAGCAGTACCGACAGGGGACCAGATACGCAGTATTTT. Translation: CASSTDRGPDTQYF. The V and J genes are TRBV12-3 or TRBV12-4 and TRBJ2-3; TRBD1 matches at 8 bases. J gave up 4 bases and V 5 bases, and 5 bases lay outside the gene matches. The CDR3 has 14 amino acids.

The chain combines TRBV6-5 with TRBJ2-6; D unclear. CDR1 is MNHEY, CDR2 SVGAGI, per germline. There are 15 residues in the CDR3. V dropped 2 bases and J dropped 2 bases, with 7 bases sitting between them. The CDR3 spells CASSYRVTGANVLTF. DNA for the CDR3: TGTGCCAGCAGTTACAGAGTCACTGGGGCCAACGTCCTGACTTTC.

Details on this clonotype: At one end the junction does not follow the germline gene, possibly because of a read error. The chain recombines TRBV20-1 with TRBJ2-6; 12 nucleotides align to TRBD1. CDR1 and CDR2 (germline): DFQATT, SNEGSKA (reference sequence). The CDR3 is 16 amino acids. In DNA form, the CDR3 reads TGCTGTGCTAGAGGGACAGGGGGCGCCGAGGCCAACGTCCTGACTTTC. Translating gives CCARGTGGAEANVLTF.

The chain couples TRBV18 to TRBJ1-1; no clear D. Trimming removed 6 bases at V and 2 bases at J, with 10 bases between. The germline V gene encodes CDR1 KGHSH and CDR2 LQKENI. The CDR3 consists of 13 residues. The CDR3 protein is CASSSRENTEAFF. The DNA of the CDR3 is TGTGCCAGCTCGAGCCGGGAAAACACTGAAGCTTTCTTT.

The chain combines TRBV28 with TRBJ2-6; D not resolved. CDR1 is MDHEN, CDR2 SYDVKM, per germline. V lost 7 bases, J lost 4 bases, and 5 bases lay in between. The CDR3 is made up of 12 amino acids. The chain's CDR3 is CASTRGANVLTF. CDR3 in DNA: TGTGCCAGCACTCGAGGGGCCAACGTCCTGACTTTC.

The genes are TRBV5-1 and TRBJ1-1; 7 bases agree with TRBD1. The length of the CDR3 is 14 residues. J gave up 1 base and V 6 bases, and 6 bases lay outside the gene matches. Germline loops: CDR1 SGHRS, CDR2 YFSETQ. The CDR3 loop reads CASTLQGQNTEAFF. DNA of the CDR3: TGCGCCAGCACCTTACAGGGGCAGAACACTGAAGCTTTCTTT.

The chain links TRBV10-3 to TRBJ2-7; D is unclear. In germline, CDR1 is ENHRY, CDR2 SYGVKD. There are 14 residues in the CDR3. V was shortened by 4 bases and J by 4 bases, with 14 bases between the two germline ends. The CDR3 region has the DNA TGTGCCATCAGTGCCGCTGGGGAATCTTACGAGCAGTACTTC. As protein: CAISAAGESYEQYF.